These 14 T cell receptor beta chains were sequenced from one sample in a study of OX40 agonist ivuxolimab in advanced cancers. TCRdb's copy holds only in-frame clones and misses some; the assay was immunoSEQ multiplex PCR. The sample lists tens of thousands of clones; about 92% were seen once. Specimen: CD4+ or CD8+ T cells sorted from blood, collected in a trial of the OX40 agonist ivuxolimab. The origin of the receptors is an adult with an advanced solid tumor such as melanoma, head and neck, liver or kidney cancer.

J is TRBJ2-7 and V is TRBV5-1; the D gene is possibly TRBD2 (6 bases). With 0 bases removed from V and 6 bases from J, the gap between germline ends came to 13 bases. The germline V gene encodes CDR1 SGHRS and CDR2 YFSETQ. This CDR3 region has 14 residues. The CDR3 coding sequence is TGCGCCAGCAGCTTGGTTCCAGGGCGGGGCGAGCAGTACTTC. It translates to CASSLVPGRGEQYF.

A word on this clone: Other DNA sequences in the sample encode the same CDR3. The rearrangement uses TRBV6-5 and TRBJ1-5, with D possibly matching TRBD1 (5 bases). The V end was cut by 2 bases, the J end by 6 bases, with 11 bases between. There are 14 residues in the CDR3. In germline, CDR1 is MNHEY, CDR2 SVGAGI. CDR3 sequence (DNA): TGTGCCAGCAGTTACAGAGCGGGGGTTCAGCCCCAGCATTTT. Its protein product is CASSYRAGVQPQHF.

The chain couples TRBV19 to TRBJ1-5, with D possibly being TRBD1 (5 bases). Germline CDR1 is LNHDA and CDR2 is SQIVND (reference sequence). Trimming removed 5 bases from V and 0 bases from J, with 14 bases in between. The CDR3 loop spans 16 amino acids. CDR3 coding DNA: TGTGCCAGTAGTGGGGAGGGAGGGGTTAGCAATCAGCCCCAGCATTTT. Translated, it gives CASSGEGGVSNQPQHF.

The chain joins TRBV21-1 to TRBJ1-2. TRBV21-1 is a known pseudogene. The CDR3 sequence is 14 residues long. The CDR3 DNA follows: TGTGCCAGCAGCAAAGTGGGAATCAAGGGTGGCTACACCTTC. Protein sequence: CASSKVGIKGGYTF.

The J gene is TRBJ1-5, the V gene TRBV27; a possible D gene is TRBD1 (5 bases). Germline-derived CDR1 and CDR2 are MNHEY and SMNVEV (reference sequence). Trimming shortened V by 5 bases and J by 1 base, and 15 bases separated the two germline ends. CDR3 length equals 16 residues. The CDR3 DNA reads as TGTGCCAGCAGTCCCCAGGGCGCTGGGAGCAATCAGCCCCAGCATTTT. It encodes CASSPQGAGSNQPQHF.

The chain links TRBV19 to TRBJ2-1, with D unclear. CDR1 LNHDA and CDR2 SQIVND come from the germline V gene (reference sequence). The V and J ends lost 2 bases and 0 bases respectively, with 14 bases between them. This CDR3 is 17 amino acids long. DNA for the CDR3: TGTGCCAGTAGTATACCGGGCCTATACAGCTCCTACAATGAGCAGTTCTTC. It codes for CASSIPGLYSSYNEQFF.

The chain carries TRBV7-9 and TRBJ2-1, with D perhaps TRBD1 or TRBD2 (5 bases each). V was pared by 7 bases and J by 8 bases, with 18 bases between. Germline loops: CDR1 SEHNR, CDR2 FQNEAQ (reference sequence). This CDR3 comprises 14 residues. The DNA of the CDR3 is TGTGCCAGCAACCCTGGGGGATTAGGTGATGAGCAGTTCTTC. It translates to CASNPGGLGDEQFF.

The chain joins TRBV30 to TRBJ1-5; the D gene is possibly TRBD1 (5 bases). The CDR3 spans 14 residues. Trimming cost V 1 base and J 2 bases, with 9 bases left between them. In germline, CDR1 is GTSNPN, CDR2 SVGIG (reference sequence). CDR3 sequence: CAWSGGVGNQPQHF. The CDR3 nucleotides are TGTGCCTGGAGTGGGGGGGTTGGCAATCAGCCCCAGCATTTT. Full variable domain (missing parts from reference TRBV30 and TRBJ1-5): SQTIHQWPATLVQPVGSPLSLECTVEGTSNPNLYWYRQAAGRGLQLLFYSVGIGQISSEVPQNLSASRPQDRQFILSSKKLLLSDSGFYLCAWSGGVGNQPQHFGDGTRLSIL.

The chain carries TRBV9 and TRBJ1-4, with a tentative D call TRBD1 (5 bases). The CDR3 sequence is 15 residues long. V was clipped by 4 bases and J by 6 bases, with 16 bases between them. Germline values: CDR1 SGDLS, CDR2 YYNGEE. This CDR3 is CASSPSVGGDEKLFF. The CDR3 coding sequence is TGTGCCAGCAGCCCCAGTGTCGGGGGAGATGAAAAACTGTTTTTT. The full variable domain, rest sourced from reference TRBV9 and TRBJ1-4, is DSGVTQTPKHLITATGQRVTLRCSPRSGDLSVYWYQQSLDQGLQFLIQYYNGEERAKGNILERFSAQQFPDLHSELNLSSLELGDSALYFCASSPSVGGDEKLFFGSGTQLSVL.

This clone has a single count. DNA for the CDR3: TGCGCCAGCAGCCAAGATCTGGCCAGCGGGGGCCCGAACACCGGGGAGCTGTTTTTT. It encodes CASSQDLASGGPNTGELFF. The chain has TRBV4-3 and TRBJ2-2, with 8 bases matching TRBD2. Per the germline V gene, CDR1 is LGHNA and CDR2 is YSLEER. Germline trimming cut 0 bases from V and 0 bases from J; bases unmatched to any gene: 9. This CDR3 has 19 residues.

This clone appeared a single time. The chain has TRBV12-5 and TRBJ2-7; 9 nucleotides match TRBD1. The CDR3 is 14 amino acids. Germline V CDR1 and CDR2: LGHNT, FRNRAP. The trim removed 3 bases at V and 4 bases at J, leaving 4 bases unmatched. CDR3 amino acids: CASGLNRGPYEQYF. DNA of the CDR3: TGTGCTAGTGGTTTAAACAGGGGGCCATACGAGCAGTACTTC.

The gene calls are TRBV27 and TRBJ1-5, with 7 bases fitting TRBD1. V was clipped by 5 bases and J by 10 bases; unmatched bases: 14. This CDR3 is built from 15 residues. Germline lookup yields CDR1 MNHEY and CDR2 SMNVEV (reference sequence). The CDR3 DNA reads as TGTGCCAGCAGTCCTGGGACAGCCCTAGTGGCTCCCCAGCATTTT. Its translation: CASSPGTALVAPQHF.

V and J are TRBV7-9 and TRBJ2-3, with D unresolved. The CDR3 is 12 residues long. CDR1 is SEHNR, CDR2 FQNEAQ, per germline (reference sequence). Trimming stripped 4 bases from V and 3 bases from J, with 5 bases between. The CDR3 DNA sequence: TGTGCCAGCAGCTCAGGTACAGATACGCAGTATTTT. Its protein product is CASSSGTDTQYF. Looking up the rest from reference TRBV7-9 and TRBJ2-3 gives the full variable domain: DTGVSQNPRHKITKRGQNVTFRCDPISEHNRLYWYRQTLGQGPEFLTYFQNEAQLEKSRLLSDRFSAERPKGSFSTLEIQRTEQGDSAMYLCASSSGTDTQYFGPGTRLTVL.

The CDR3 DNA reads as TGTGCCAGCACCCAACCCGGGGTCGAGCAGTACTTC. This sequence encodes CASTQPGVEQYF. The chain links TRBV6-1 to TRBJ2-7, with a possible D match to TRBD2 (5 bases). V was cut by 7 bases and J by 6 bases, with 13 bases left in between. Germline-derived CDR1 and CDR2 are MNHNS and SASEGT. The CDR3 totals 12 residues.